The 9 T cell receptor beta chains below were found in one sample sequenced in a study of T cell responses to AZD1222 COVID-19 vaccine. The data were produced by immunoSEQ multiplex PCR, yet TCRdb's version contains in-frame clones alone and is incomplete. The sample lists about 120,000 clones, around 92% seen once, with around 15% in the top ten. Sample: peripheral blood, taken on day 0 of AZD1222 vaccination. These receptors were taken from an adult in good health.

The chain joins TRBV5-6 to TRBJ2-3; unclear D gene. This CDR3 has 14 residues. Germline CDR1 SGHDT, CDR2 YYEEEE. V shed 0 bases and J shed 2 bases, with 7 bases lying between them. CDR3 loop: CASSLGTDTDTQYF. The CDR3 nucleotides are TGTGCCAGCAGCTTGGGGACGGACACAGATACGCAGTATTTT.

The V gene is TRBV9, the J gene TRBJ1-5; tentatively, D is TRBD1 (5 bases). The CDR3 runs to 14 residues. In germline, CDR1 is SGDLS, CDR2 YYNGEE. V gave up 5 bases and J gave up 7 bases, with 16 bases separating them. CDR3 bases: TGTGCCAGCAGTTTAGACGGGGGTTGGCAGCCCCAGCATTTT. Its translation is CASSLDGGWQPQHF. Combining the CDR3 with reference TRBV9 and TRBJ1-5 gives the whole variable domain DSGVTQTPKHLITATGQRVTLRCSPRSGDLSVYWYQQSLDQGLQFLIQYYNGEERAKGNILERFSAQQFPDLHSELNLSSLELGDSALYFCASSLDGGWQPQHFGDGTRLSIL.

The genes are TRBV3-1 (or the pseudogene TRBV3-2) and TRBJ2-3; D is possibly TRBD2 (7 bases). Looked up from germline, CDR1 is LGHDT and CDR2 is YNNKEL (reference sequence). This CDR3 is built from 17 residues. Trimming removed 5 bases from V and 0 bases from J, with 18 bases in between. Here the CDR3 reads CASSTHSSGTSTDTQYF. CDR3 coding DNA: TGTGCCAGCAGCACACACTCCAGCGGGACAAGCACAGATACGCAGTATTTT.

V gene TRBV14 combines with J gene TRBJ2-7; no reliable D call. Trimming removed 4 bases at V and 3 bases at J, with 10 bases between. The V gene's germline CDR1 is SGHDN and CDR2 FVKESK. This CDR3 contains 13 residues. CDR3 bases: TGTGCCAGCAGCCGATCGGTGTTCTACGAGCAGTACTTC. Translating it yields CASSRSVFYEQYF.

This chain uses TRBV19 with TRBJ2-2, with a possible D match to TRBD1 (6 bases). V lost 5 bases to trimming and J lost 5 bases, with 12 bases between them. Germline V lookup: CDR1 LNHDA, CDR2 SQIVND (reference sequence). The CDR3 covers 14 residues. The CDR3 DNA is TGTGCCAGTAGTCACAGGGTCGGGACCGGGGAGCTGTTTTTT. Translated, it gives CASSHRVGTGELFF.

CDR3 in DNA: TGCGCCAGCAGCCAAAGGACAGGGAACACCGGGGAGCTGTTTTTT. This codes for CASSQRTGNTGELFF. The rearrangement uses TRBV4-3 and TRBJ2-2; 7 bases are shared with TRBD1. V lost 2 bases, J lost 1 base, and 1 base stayed unmatched. Germline CDR1 LGHNA, CDR2 YSLEER. The CDR3 is 15 amino acids.

The rearrangement uses TRBV28 and TRBJ1-2; 7 nucleotides align to TRBD1. This CDR3 is 15 amino acids long. Germline CDR1 is MDHEN and CDR2 is SYDVKM. The J segment lost 8 bases and the V segment lost 2 bases, leaving 11 bases of the junction unmatched. CDR3 amino acids: CASSLLRDSAGGYTF. The CDR3, as DNA: TGTGCCAGCAGTTTACTCCGGGACAGCGCCGGCGGCTACACCTTC.

The genes are TRBV11-2 and TRBJ2-5; D might be TRBD2 (7 bases). This CDR3 region has 14 residues. From germline, CDR1 is SGHAT and CDR2 FQNNGV. V was trimmed by 5 bases and J by 7 bases, leaving 17 bases between them. The CDR3 protein is CASSPLRGPGTQYF. The CDR3 DNA sequence: TGTGCCAGCAGCCCATTGCGGGGGCCGGGGACCCAGTACTTC. Full variable domain (rest looked up from reference TRBV11-2 and TRBJ2-5): EAGVAQSPRYKIIEKRQSVAFWCNPISGHATLYWYQQILGQGPKLLIQFQNNGVVDDSQLPKDRFSAERLKGVDSTLKIQPAKLEDSAVYLCASSPLRGPGTQYFGPGTRLLVL.

The V and J genes are TRBV5-7 and TRBJ2-7; unclear D gene. TRBV5-7 is reported as an ORF; its role is uncertain. V lost 1 base to trimming and J lost 2 bases, with 10 bases between them. The CDR3 extends over 14 amino acids. CDR3 sequence reads: CASSLPDGTYEQYF. The CDR3 coding sequence is TGTGCCAGCAGCTTGCCCGACGGTACCTACGAGCAGTACTTC.